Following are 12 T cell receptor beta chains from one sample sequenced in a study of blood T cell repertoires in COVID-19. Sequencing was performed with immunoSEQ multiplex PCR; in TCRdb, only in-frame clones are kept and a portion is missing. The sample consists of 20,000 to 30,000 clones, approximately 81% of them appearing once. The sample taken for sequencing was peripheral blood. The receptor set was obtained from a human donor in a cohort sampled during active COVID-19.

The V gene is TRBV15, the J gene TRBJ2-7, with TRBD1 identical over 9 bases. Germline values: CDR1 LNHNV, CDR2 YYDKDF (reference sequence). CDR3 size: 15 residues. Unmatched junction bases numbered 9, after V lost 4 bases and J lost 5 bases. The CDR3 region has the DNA TGTGCCACCAGCACCGACAGGGGGGTTTTCCACGAGCAGTACTTC. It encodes CATSTDRGVFHEQYF.

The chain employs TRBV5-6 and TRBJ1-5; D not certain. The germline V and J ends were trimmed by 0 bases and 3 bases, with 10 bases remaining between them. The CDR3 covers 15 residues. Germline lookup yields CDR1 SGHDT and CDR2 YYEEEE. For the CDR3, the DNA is TGTGCCAGCAGCTTGGGACACCTCTTCAATCAGCCCCAGCATTTT. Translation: CASSLGHLFNQPQHF.

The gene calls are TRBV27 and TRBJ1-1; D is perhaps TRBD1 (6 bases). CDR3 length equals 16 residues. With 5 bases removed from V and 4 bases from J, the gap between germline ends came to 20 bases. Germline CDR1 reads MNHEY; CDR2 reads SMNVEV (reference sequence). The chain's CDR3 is CASSPHRGAGSTEAFF. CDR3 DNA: TGTGCCAGCAGTCCCCACCGGGGGGCAGGGTCCACTGAAGCTTTCTTT.

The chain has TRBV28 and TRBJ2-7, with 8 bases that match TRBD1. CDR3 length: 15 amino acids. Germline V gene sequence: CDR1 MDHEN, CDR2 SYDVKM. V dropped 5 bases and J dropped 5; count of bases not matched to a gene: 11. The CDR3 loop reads CASSASGTGAHEQYF. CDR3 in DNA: TGTGCCAGCAGTGCCTCCGGGACAGGAGCCCACGAGCAGTACTTC.

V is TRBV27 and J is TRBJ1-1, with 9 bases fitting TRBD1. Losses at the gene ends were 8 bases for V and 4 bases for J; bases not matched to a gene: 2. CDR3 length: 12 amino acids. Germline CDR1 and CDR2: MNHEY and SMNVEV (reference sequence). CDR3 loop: CASWTGATEAFF. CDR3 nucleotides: TGTGCCAGCTGGACAGGGGCCACTGAAGCTTTCTTT.

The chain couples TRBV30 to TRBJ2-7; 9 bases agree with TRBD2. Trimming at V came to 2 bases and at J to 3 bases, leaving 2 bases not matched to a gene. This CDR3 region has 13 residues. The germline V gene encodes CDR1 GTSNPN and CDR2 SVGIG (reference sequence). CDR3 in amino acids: CAWSSSGIYEQYF. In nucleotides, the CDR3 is TGTGCCTGGAGTTCTAGCGGGATCTACGAGCAGTACTTC.

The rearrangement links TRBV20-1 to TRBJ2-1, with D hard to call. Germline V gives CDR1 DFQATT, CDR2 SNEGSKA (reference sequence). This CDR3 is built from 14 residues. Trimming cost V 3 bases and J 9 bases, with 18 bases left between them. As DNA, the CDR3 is TGCAGTGCTAGTACCGACGTAAGAGCGCTTGAGCAGTTCTTC. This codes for CSASTDVRALEQFF.

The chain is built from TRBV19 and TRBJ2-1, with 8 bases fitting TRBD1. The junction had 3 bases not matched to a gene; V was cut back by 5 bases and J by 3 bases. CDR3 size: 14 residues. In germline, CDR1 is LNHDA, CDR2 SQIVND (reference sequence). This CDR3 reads CASSGGQVYNEQFF. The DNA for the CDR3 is TGTGCCAGTAGTGGGGGACAGGTCTACAATGAGCAGTTCTTC. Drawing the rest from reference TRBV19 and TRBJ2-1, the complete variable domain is DGGITQSPKYLFRKEGQNVTLSCEQNLNHDAMYWYRQDPGQGLRLIYYSQIVNDFQKGDIAEGYSVSREKKESFPLTVTSAQKNPTAFYLCASSGGQVYNEQFFGPGTRLTVL.

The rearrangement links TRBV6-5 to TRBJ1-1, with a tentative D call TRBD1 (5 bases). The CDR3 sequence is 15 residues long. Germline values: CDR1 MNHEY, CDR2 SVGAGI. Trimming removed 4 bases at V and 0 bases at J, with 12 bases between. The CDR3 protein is CASSSGGSMNTEAFF. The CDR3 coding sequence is TGTGCCAGCAGTTCTGGGGGGTCCATGAACACTGAAGCTTTCTTT.

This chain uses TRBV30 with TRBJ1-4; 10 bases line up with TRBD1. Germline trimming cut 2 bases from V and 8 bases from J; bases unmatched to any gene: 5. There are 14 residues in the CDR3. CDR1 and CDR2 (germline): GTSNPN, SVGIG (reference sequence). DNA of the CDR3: TGTGCCTGGAGTCAGGACAGGGGGACCGAAAAACTGTTTTTT. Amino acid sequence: CAWSQDRGTEKLFF.

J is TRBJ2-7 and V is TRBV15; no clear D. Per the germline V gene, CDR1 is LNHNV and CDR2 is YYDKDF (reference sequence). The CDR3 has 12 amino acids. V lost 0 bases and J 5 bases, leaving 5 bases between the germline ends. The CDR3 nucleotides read TGTGCCACCAGCAGAGATACGGACGAGCAGTACTTC. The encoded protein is CATSRDTDEQYF.

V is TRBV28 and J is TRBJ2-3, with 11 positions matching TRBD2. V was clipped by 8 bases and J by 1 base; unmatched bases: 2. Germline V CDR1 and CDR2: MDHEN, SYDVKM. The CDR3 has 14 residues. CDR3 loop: CASRLAGRTDTQYF. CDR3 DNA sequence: TGTGCCAGCCGACTAGCGGGACGCACAGATACGCAGTATTTT.